Listed below are T cell receptor beta chains from one sample, sequenced in a study of shared clonotypes between healthy human individuals. Assay: immunoSEQ multiplex PCR; the TCRdb copy retains only in-frame clones and omits some. The data hold around 2,000,000 clones, with roughly 95% observed a single time. Sequencing was performed on naive CD8+ T cells sorted from blood. The receptors stem from a young man in good health. CDR3s include the opening cysteine and the closing phenylalanine or tryptophan. Each record gives: clone size, D gene, J gene, V gene, CDR3 protein, CDR3 DNA. A D gene is named only where the DNA matches it firmly. Where a row states a size, it is once, few, many or the class of an expanded clone; other rows omit it.

- - TRBJ2-5 TRBV10-3 CAISEKLGVGETQYF TGTGCCATCAGTGAGAAGTTGGGGGTGGGGGAGACCCAGTACTTC
- TRBD2 TRBJ2-1 TRBV7-9 CASSYSGGPTYNEQFF TGTGCCAGCAGCTATAGCGGGGGTCCGACCTACAATGAGCAGTTCTTC
- - TRBJ1-1 TRBV6-6 CASTYQWGAGNTEAFF TGTGCCAGCACCTATCAGTGGGGGGCGGGAAACACTGAAGCTTTCTTT
- TRBD1 TRBJ2-2 TRBV6-5 CASSSTGWDGELFF TGTGCCAGCAGTTCGACAGGGTGGGACGGGGAGCTGTTTTTT
once - TRBJ2-1 TRBV7-2 CASSLALEHNEQFF TGTGCCAGCAGCTTAGCCCTGGAACACAATGAGCAGTTCTTC
- - TRBJ2-5 TRBV6-5 CASSYSPGAVETQYF TGTGCCAGCAGTTACTCGCCCGGGGCCGTAGAGACCCAGTACTTC
- - TRBJ1-5 TRBV9 CASSGGLTNQPQHF TGTGCCAGCAGCGGGGGTCTCACTAATCAGCCCCAGCATTTT
- TRBD2 TRBJ2-7 TRBV19 CASSGGLAGSFYEQYF TGTGCCAGTAGTGGGGGACTAGCGGGTTCCTTCTACGAGCAGTACTTC
- TRBD2 TRBJ2-7 TRBV2 CASSAELAGFYEQYF TGTGCCAGCAGCGCGGAACTAGCGGGGTTTTACGAGCAGTACTTC
- TRBD1 TRBJ1-2 TRBV6-5 CASSYHPGGLDYGYTF TGTGCCAGCAGTTACCACCCAGGGGGACTCGACTATGGCTACACCTTC
few - TRBJ1-1 TRBV7-9 CASTRGGEDTEAFF TGTGCCAGCACCCGAGGAGGGGAGGACACTGAAGCTTTCTTT
- TRBD1 TRBJ1-3 TRBV7-9 CASSSEGTVLSGNTIYF TGTGCCAGCAGCTCAGAAGGGACAGTCCTCTCTGGAAACACCATATATTTT
- TRBD1 TRBJ2-3 TRBV18 CASSPPRTGADTQYF TGTGCCAGCTCACCACCCAGGACAGGGGCCGATACGCAGTATTTT
- TRBD2 TRBJ2-3 TRBV6-4 CASSETSGSADTQYF TGTGCCAGCAGTGAGACTAGCGGGAGTGCAGATACGCAGTATTTT
- - TRBJ2-7 TRBV5-1 CASSLTSSYEQYF TGCGCCAGCAGCCTGACTAGCTCCTACGAGCAGTACTTC
- - TRBJ2-7 TRBV6-1 CASDEHSYEQYF TGTGCCAGCGACGAACACTCCTACGAGCAGTACTTC
- - TRBJ2-3 TRBV7-9 CASSLITDTQYF TGTGCCAGCAGCCTCATCACAGATACGCAGTATTTT
- - TRBJ2-2 TRBV6-1 CASRSGELFF TGTGCCAGCAGATCCGGGGAGCTGTTTTTT
once - TRBJ2-5 TRBV4-3 CASSRLTGGEETQYF TGCGCCAGCAGCCGATTGACAGGAGGTGAAGAGACCCAGTACTTC
- - TRBJ2-7 TRBV4-1 CASSPTLRVYEQYF TGCGCCAGCAGCCCGACGCTCAGGGTCTACGAGCAGTACTTC
- - TRBJ2-1 TRBV25-1 CASSPSAEQFF TGTGCCAGCAGCCCGTCGGCCGAGCAGTTCTTC
- TRBD1 TRBJ1-2 TRBV7-9 CASSTLRDRGGYTF TGTGCCAGCAGCACACTCCGGGACAGGGGCGGCTACACCTTC
- TRBD2 TRBJ2-1 TRBV5-1 CASSTGLAAYNEQFF TGCGCCAGCAGCACGGGACTAGCGGCCTACAATGAGCAGTTCTTC
once TRBD1 TRBJ2-1 TRBV28 CASRLLFPRDSAYNEQFF TGTGCCAGCAGATTACTATTCCCCCGGGACAGCGCTTACAATGAGCAGTTCTTC
- - TRBJ2-1 TRBV2 CASSDPYSEQFF TGTGCCAGCAGTGACCCCTATAGTGAGCAGTTCTTC
once - TRBJ1-4 TRBV15 CATRADATNEKLFF TGTGCCACCAGGGCAGATGCAACTAATGAAAAACTGTTTTTT
- - TRBJ2-7 TRBV2 CASSRGEQYF TGTGCCAGCAGTCGAGGGGAGCAGTACTTC